This T cell receptor (beta chain) was identified during a study of T-cell memory formation after mild COVID-19. Points from the study as a whole: The finding that pre-infection memory included some responding clones suggested that cross-reactive memory joined. Among CD4+ contracting clones, most were CM and EM, and CD8+ ones EMRA. Contracting clones, day 15 to 85, had balanced CD4/CD8, and later expanders favored CD4+.

The CDR3 has 15 residues. V lost 4 bases and J lost 9, with 18 bases in between. The germline gives CDR1 MNHEY, CDR2 SVGAGI. On this clonotype itself: What it recognizes is unknown.

MiXCR, applied by TCRdb to the 5' RACE reads, yields one record per CDR3 protein. This table holds under 350,000 distinct CDR3 sequences, roughly 15% found once. The rearrangement links TRBV6-5 to TRBJ1-4, with D hard to call. The sample was PBMCs or a T cell subset sorted from them (not recorded which). This TCR derives from a young man who had mild COVID-19 (a few samples of this study predate the infection). Cell type and time point are not known. The DNA of the CDR3 is TGTGCCAGCAGTTCGTACCGGGAACAAGCAAAAAAACTGTTTTTT. Translated: CASSSYREQAKKLFF.